This is a list of T cell receptor beta chains from one sample in a study of cytomegalovirus exposure and HLA in healthy donors. Clones were read by immunoSEQ multiplex PCR, and TCRdb kept only the in-frame ones, dropping some. Across 95,000 to 150,000 clones, the top ten clones capture 2% to 2.5% of the sample. Sequenced sample: PBMCs. All receptors come from a man in his forties in good health and CMV-seronegative. Both conserved end residues are part of each CDR3. The D gene is left open where the match is weak.

TRBD1	TRBV4-2	TRBJ1-5	TGTGCCAGCAGCCCCGATGCCGGACAGGGGGCGAAGCAGCCCCAGCATTTT	CASSPDAGQGAKQPQHF
TRBD1	TRBV7-8	TRBJ2-1	TGTGCCAGCAGCTCGGACAGGGGCCCCAGCTCCTACAATGAGCAGTTCTTC	CASSSDRGPSSYNEQFF
.	TRBV5-4	TRBJ1-1	TGTGCCAGCGCCCCCTCGGGGGGTTTGACTGAAGCTTTCTTT	CASAPSGGLTEAFF
.	TRBV5-4	TRBJ1-1	TGTGCCAGCAGTACCTCCGCAGGGCTTATGAACACTGAAGCTTTCTTT	CASSTSAGLMNTEAFF
TRBD2	TRBV13	TRBJ2-1	TGTGCCAGCAGCCAGGGACTAGCGGGTTCCTACAATGAGCAGTTCTTC	CASSQGLAGSYNEQFF
.	TRBV6-1	TRBJ1-1	TGTGCCAGCAGTGAAGTGACAGGTCCTAGCACTGAAGCTTTCTTT	CASSEVTGPSTEAFF
TRBD1	TRBV11-3	TRBJ1-3	TGTGCCAGCAGCTCCCGACAGGGGGGAAACACCATATATTTT	CASSSRQGGNTIYF
TRBD2	TRBV7-9	TRBJ2-7	TGTGCCAGCACCGGACTAGCGGGAGGGTTTAGGTCCTACGAGCAGTACTTC	CASTGLAGGFRSYEQYF
.	TRBV29-1	TRBJ1-1	TGCAGCGCCACCTACAAATCAGGCGCTTTCTTT	CSATYKSGAFF
.	TRBV29-1	TRBJ2-1	TGCAGCGGGAGACCTCAAACCAATGAGCAGTTCTTC	CSGRPQTNEQFF
TRBD1	TRBV27	TRBJ2-7	TGTGCCAGCAGGCGACAGGGCGACAGCTCCTACGAGCAGTACTTC	CASRRQGDSSYEQYF
.	TRBV30	TRBJ2-2	TGTGCCTGGAGTGTAGGTCCACAGATCGCGAACACCGGGGAGCTGTTTTTT	CAWSVGPQIANTGELFF
TRBD2	TRBV20-1	TRBJ2-1	TGCAGTGGGGGACTAGCGGGAGTGTCGTTCTTC	CSGGLAGVSFF
.	TRBV15	TRBJ2-7	TGTGCCACCAGCAGTGGGCTAGCCCGAGCATTC	CATSSGLARAF
TRBD1	TRBV19	TRBJ2-7	TGTGCCAGTAGCGTTACCGTATTTGGGGACAGGGGCAGCGAGCAGTACTTC	CASSVTVFGDRGSEQYF
.	TRBV6-5	TRBJ2-5	TGTGCCAGCAGTGCCGGGGGGCCGGGAGAGCAGTACTTC	CASSAGGPGEQYF
.	TRBV7-8	TRBJ2-3	TGTGCCAGCAGCTTATATGCGGATACGCAGTATTTT	CASSLYADTQYF
TRBD1	TRBV5-1	TRBJ1-2	TGCGCCAGCAGCTTGGATGGGGACAGCTTCTATGGCTACACCTTC	CASSLDGDSFYGYTF
.	TRBV7-9	TRBJ1-2	TGTGCCAGCAGCGTAACTCCCTATGGCTACACCTTC	CASSVTPYGYTF
.	TRBV30	TRBJ1-2	TGTGCCTGGAGTGATTACAGCTTCTATGGCTACACCTTC	CAWSDYSFYGYTF
TRBD2	TRBV4-3	TRBJ2-1	TGCGCCAGCAGCCAAGATGGGACTAGCCGTGATGAGCAGTTCTTC	CASSQDGTSRDEQFF
.	TRBV4-1	TRBJ2-1	TGCGCCAGCAGCCTGGAAGCGAGCTATACCAACAATGAGCAGTTCTTC	CASSLEASYTNNEQFF
.	TRBV7-6	TRBJ2-5	TGTGCCAGCAGCTTAACCGGGAGTGCAGTTCAAGAGACCCAGTACTTC	CASSLTGSAVQETQYF
.	TRBV30	TRBJ1-4	TGTGCCTGGAGTGTAGGGGCAACTAATGAAAAACTGTTTTTT	CAWSVGATNEKLFF
.	TRBV11-3	TRBJ1-4	TGTGCCAGCAGCTTCGGCGGGGAAACTAATGAAAAACTGTTTTTT	CASSFGGETNEKLFF
.	TRBV6-5	TRBJ2-1	TGTGCCAGCAGTACGCCGAGAGGCTCCTACAATGAGCAGTTCTTC	CASSTPRGSYNEQFF
.	TRBV29-1	TRBJ2-5	TGCAGCGTCCGATCTGGTGGAGAGTCCCAGTACTTC	CSVRSGGESQYF
TRBD1	TRBV7-6	TRBJ1-4	TGTGCCAGCAGTCTAGCCAGAGTGACAGGGAATGAAAAACTGTTTTTT	CASSLARVTGNEKLFF
.	TRBV5-6	TRBJ2-3	TGTGCCAGCAGCGCCGCCGAGGGCACAGATACGCAGTATTTT	CASSAAEGTDTQYF
.	TRBV11-2	TRBJ2-7	TGTGCCAGCAGCTTAGGGACAGCTCCCTACGAGCAGTACTTC	CASSLGTAPYEQYF
.	TRBV7-9	TRBJ1-3	TGTGCCAGCAGCTTAGAACAGGTTAACCCCAGGGCTGGAAACACCATATATTTT	CASSLEQVNPRAGNTIYF
.	TRBV18	TRBJ2-7	TGTGCCAGCTCACCACCCCAGGGCTACGAGCAGTACTTC	CASSPPQGYEQYF
TRBD2	TRBV4-1	TRBJ2-3	TGCGCCAGCAGCCAAGAAGGGGCTAGCGGGAGATCCAGTACGGGGGGAACGCAGTATTTT	CASSQEGASGRSSTGGTQYF
TRBD2	TRBV6-5	TRBJ2-2	TGTGCCAGCAGTTACCTAGCGGGGAACACCGGGGAGCTGTTTTTT	CASSYLAGNTGELFF
TRBD1	TRBV19	TRBJ1-5	TGTGCCAGTAGTACCCCCGGGACAGGGATAGGGAATCAGCCCCAGCATTTT	CASSTPGTGIGNQPQHF
.	TRBV7-3	TRBJ2-1	TGTGCCAGCAGCTTACAGTCCAGCTCCTACAATGAGCAGTTCTTC	CASSLQSSSYNEQFF
.	TRBV18	TRBJ1-2	TGTGCCAGCTCACCCGTTACAGGGAACTATGGCTACACCTTC	CASSPVTGNYGYTF
.	TRBV27	TRBJ2-7	TGTGCCAGCAGTTCCCACCCAGGCGCCGAGCAGTACTTC	CASSSHPGAEQYF
.	TRBV5-1	TRBJ1-1	TGCGCCAGCAGCTTAACCAGGGGAGACACTGAAGCTTTCTTT	CASSLTRGDTEAFF
TRBD1	TRBV19	TRBJ2-1	TGTGCCAGTAGTACCCACGGACAGGGGAGAGTGGGACAGTTCTTC	CASSTHGQGRVGQFF
TRBD1	TRBV11-3	TRBJ2-3	TGTGCCAGCAGCTTAGGACGTACAGGGGACACGCAGTATTTT	CASSLGRTGDTQYF
.	TRBV4-1	TRBJ2-3	TGCGCCAGCAGCCAAGATACGGGAGCTAGCACAGATACGCAGTATTTT	CASSQDTGASTDTQYF
TRBD1	TRBV18	TRBJ1-1	TGTGCCAGCTCACCGCTGGGACAGGCTTTGAACACTGAAGCTTTCTTT	CASSPLGQALNTEAFF
TRBD1	TRBV10-3	TRBJ2-6	TGTGCCATCAGCCATACAGGGGGCTACCTCTCTGGGGCCAACGTCCTGACTTTC	CAISHTGGYLSGANVLTF
.	TRBV5-1	TRBJ2-5	TGCGCCAGCAGTCCTGGGGCGGGGCCGGAGACCCAGTACTTC	CASSPGAGPETQYF
.	TRBV6-5	TRBJ1-3	TGTGCCAGCAGGCGTAATGGTGCAGGGAGGGACACCATATATTTT	CASRRNGAGRDTIYF
TRBD1	TRBV4-1	TRBJ2-7	TGCGCCAGCAGCATCCGGGACAGGGGCGCCTACGAGCAGTACTTC	CASSIRDRGAYEQYF
.	TRBV11-3	TRBJ1-1	TGTGCCAGCAGCTTTGACAGTGAAGCTTTCTTT	CASSFDSEAFF
.	TRBV11-3	TRBJ1-2	TGTGCCAGCAGCTCCCGGTCCTATGGCTACACCTTC	CASSSRSYGYTF
.	TRBV4-2	TRBJ1-2	TGTGCCAGCAGCCAAGATCGCAGGGTTCTTTATGGCTACACCTTC	CASSQDRRVLYGYTF
.	TRBV7-2	TRBJ2-7	TGTGCCAGCAGCTCGCACCAGGGCCCCGGAGGGTCCGAGCAGTACTTC	CASSSHQGPGGSEQYF
TRBD2	TRBV5-3	TRBJ2-1	TGTGCCAGAAGACAAATCCCCGGGACTAGCGGGAGAGAGTCCTACAATGAGCAGTTCTTC	CARRQIPGTSGRESYNEQFF